The table lists the clone carrying this T cell receptor (beta chain) with a few counts. The assay was immunoSEQ multiplex PCR, and TCRdb's table has in-frame clones only and misses some. The table lists more than 15,000 clones, over 70% of them singletons. The sample belongs to a study of immune cell composition in non-small cell lung cancer. Trimming took off 10 bases at V and 4 bases at J, with 19 bases between the two ends. CDR3 length: 14 amino acids. Germline V CDR1 and CDR2: MNHNS, SASEGT. The normal lung sample lay at least 3 cm, and maximally far, from the tumour. These data were also filed under a second study, of CD4 T cells in lung cancer.

J is TRBJ1-1 and V is TRBV6-1, with D uncertain. The TCR was taken from a human donor with non-small cell lung cancer. Sequencing used non-adjacent lung tissue. The CDR3 DNA is TGTGCCACTACGAGGGCAGCCGTTGTCACTGAAGCTTTCTTT. It specifies CATTRAAVVTEAFF.